The T cell receptor beta chain under discussion was sequenced for a study of shared clonotypes between healthy human individuals. Study at large: Ranging from 18 to 49 in age, donors were a couple of women and three men.

Profiled with immunoSEQ multiplex PCR; TCRdb holds only in-frame clones, not every one. The top ten clones hold 0.37% of a sample with approximately 2,300,000 clones, roughly 92% of them seen once. The ends were cut back, 4 bases at V and 2 bases at J, with 13 bases in the middle. CDR1 SGHRS and CDR2 YFSETQ come from the germline V gene. This CDR3 is 14 amino acids long. Study-wide findings and caveats: Naive subsets, compared against memory subsets, generally had larger estimated richness values.

Turning to this clone: Antigen unknown. This same CDR3 is encoded by further DNA sequences in the sample.

The chain couples TRBV5-1 to TRBJ2-7; D unclear. The sample comprised naive CD4+ T cells from PBMCs. Subset of the sample: CD45RA+ positively selected. This TCR came from a man between 18 and 29 years old in good health. Some clones in this sample may be carry-over from other donors' samples. This CDR3 reads CASSLEDPTYEQYF. CDR3 sequence (DNA): TGCGCCAGCAGCCTAGAGGACCCGACCTACGAGCAGTACTTC. Based on the CDR3 plus reference TRBV5-1 and TRBJ2-7, the full variable domain is KAGVTQTPRYLIKTRGQQVTLSCSPISGHRSVSWYQQTPGQGLQFLFEYFSETQRNKGNFPGRFSGRQFSNSRSEMNVSTLELGDSALYLCASSLEDPTYEQYFGPGTRLTVT.